These 25 T cell receptor beta chains were all obtained from the same sample, sequenced in a study of cytomegalovirus exposure and HLA in healthy donors. In the PCR, 60 Vbeta and 13 Jbeta primers were used. Sequenced by immunoSEQ multiplex PCR; TCRdb stores in-frame clones only, minus some. Among about 99,000 clones listed, about 79% were seen once. What was sequenced was PBMCs. These receptors were obtained from a man in his fifties or sixties in good health and CMV-seropositive.

The chain uses TRBV5-1 and TRBJ2-3, with a possible D match to TRBD2 (6 bases). Germline CDR1 SGHRS, CDR2 YFSETQ. The V end was cut by 2 bases, the J end by 6 bases, with 16 bases between. The CDR3 length is 15 residues. The CDR3 here is CASSFEAGPSDTQYF. The CDR3 DNA reads TGCGCCAGCAGCTTTGAGGCGGGGCCCTCGGATACGCAGTATTTT.

V is TRBV27 and J is TRBJ2-3, with TRBD2 matching 7 bases. The germline V gene has CDR1 MNHEY and CDR2 SMNVEV (reference sequence). The CDR3 totals 17 residues. Trimming took 2 bases from V and 0 from J; bases not matched to a gene: 8. In DNA, the CDR3 is TGTGCCAGCAGTTTACCCCGGCTAGCGGCTAGCACAGATACGCAGTATTTT. Its translation: CASSLPRLAASTDTQYF.

This chain joins TRBV15 and TRBJ2-5; possibly TRBD1 for D (5 bases). In germline, CDR1 is LNHNV, CDR2 YYDKDF (reference sequence). The CDR3 is made up of 14 amino acids. Trimming pared 1 base from V and 5 bases from J, leaving 11 bases between. For the CDR3, the DNA is TGTGCCACCAGCAGAGGACAGCTCCAGGAGACCCAGTACTTC. Translation: CATSRGQLQETQYF.

The rearrangement uses TRBV7-3 and TRBJ1-6, with a tentative D call TRBD1 (5 bases). V lost 2 bases to trimming and J lost 7 bases, with 12 bases between them. The CDR3 loop spans 15 amino acids. Germline V gives CDR1 SGHTA, CDR2 FQGTGA. CDR3 region: CASSLWGSTNSPLHF. CDR3 sequence (DNA): TGTGCCAGCAGCTTATGGGGCAGCACGAATTCACCCCTCCACTTT.

This CDR3 is CASSPHAGTTQETQYF. CDR3 in DNA: TGTGCCAGCAGCCCCCATGCAGGGACTACCCAAGAGACCCAGTACTTC. This chain connects TRBV7-8 to TRBJ2-5, with 7 bases aligning to TRBD2. Trimming cost V 5 bases and J 1 base; bases outside gene matches: 10. Germline values: CDR1 SGHVS, CDR2 FQNEAQ. The CDR3 runs 16 residues.

V gene TRBV9 combines with J gene TRBJ1-4; possibly TRBD1 for D (6 bases). The V gene lost 3 bases and the J gene lost 8 bases, with 14 bases spanning the gap. This CDR3 is 14 amino acids long. Germline V lookup: CDR1 SGDLS, CDR2 YYNGEE. The CDR3 DNA is TGTGCCAGCAGCGCTGACAGGTTTTCGGAAAAACTGTTTTTT. This sequence encodes CASSADRFSEKLFF.

Points on this clone: The sample carries other DNA sequences with the same CDR3. The V call is TRBV5-1, the J call TRBJ2-2, with D possibly matching TRBD2 (5 bases). This CDR3 comprises 15 residues. Germline V gene lookup returns CDR1 SGHRS and CDR2 YFSETQ. With 0 bases removed from V and 1 base from J, the gap between germline ends came to 7 bases. The CDR3 here is CASSLEGRNTGELFF. Written as DNA, the CDR3 is TGCGCCAGCAGCTTGGAAGGGAGGAACACCGGGGAGCTGTTTTTT.

The chain employs TRBV10-3 and TRBJ2-3; 7 nucleotides align to TRBD1. The CDR3 totals 15 residues. The J segment lost 4 bases and the V segment lost 7 bases, leaving 11 bases of the junction unmatched. Germline V lookup: CDR1 ENHRY, CDR2 SYGVKD. CDR3 nucleotides: TGTGCCATCATGGAAGGGGGCCGTTTCGCAGATACGCAGTATTTT. Residues: CAIMEGGRFADTQYF.

The chain couples TRBV6-5 to TRBJ1-6; 10 positions agree with TRBD1. The CDR3 loop spans 15 amino acids. Germline V gene lookup returns CDR1 MNHEY and CDR2 SVGAGI. With V trimmed by 6 bases and J by 8 bases, 7 bases remained unmatched. The CDR3 nucleotides are TGTGCCAGCAGGGAAACCGGGACAGGGGATTCACCCCTCCACTTT. This translates into CASRETGTGDSPLHF.

V gene TRBV18 combines with J gene TRBJ2-1; 7 bases align to TRBD1. This CDR3 spans 14 amino acids. With 4 bases clipped from V and 9 bases from J, the junction kept 9 bases outside the gene matches. CDR1 is KGHSH and CDR2 is LQKENI in the germline V gene. This chain's CDR3 is CASSLDRAYGEQFF. CDR3 coding DNA: TGTGCCAGCTCACTTGACAGGGCGTATGGTGAGCAGTTCTTC.

Here the CDR3 DNA reads TGTGCCAGCAGTCAGGGACTAGTGGCTAACAATGAGCAGTTCTTC. It is translated as CASSQGLVANNEQFF. V and J are TRBV28 and TRBJ2-1; 8 bases are a match to TRBD2. The V gene's germline CDR1 is MDHEN and CDR2 SYDVKM. V shed 5 bases and J 5 bases; nucleotides not matched to a gene: 8. CDR3 size: 15 residues. Variable domain in full (rest from reference TRBV28 and TRBJ2-1): DVKVTQSSRYLVKRTGEKVFLECVQDMDHENMFWYRQDPGLGLRLIYFSYDVKMKEKGDIPEGYSVSREKKERFSLILESASTNQTSMYLCASSQGLVANNEQFFGPGTRLTVL.

This rearrangement joins TRBV19 to TRBJ2-4; TRBD2 might be the D (6 bases). Trimming removed 5 bases from V and 1 base from J, with 15 bases in between. Per the germline V gene, CDR1 is LNHDA and CDR2 is SQIVND (reference sequence). CDR3 size: 16 residues. CDR3 in amino acids: CASSLEGLRAKNIQYF. The DNA for the CDR3 is TGTGCCAGTAGTCTGGAGGGGTTGAGGGCCAAAAACATTCAGTACTTC.

The chain recombines TRBV6-5 with TRBJ2-7, with 11 bases lining up with TRBD1. CDR3 length: 15 residues. Per germline, CDR1 MNHEY and CDR2 SVGAGI. V lost 0 bases, J lost 3 bases, and 1 base stayed unmatched. The CDR3 DNA sequence: TGTGCCAGCAGTTACTCTGGGACAGGGGGCTACGAGCAGTACTTC. Translating it yields CASSYSGTGGYEQYF.

The rearrangement uses TRBV13 and TRBJ1-2; D is ambiguous. V gave up 4 bases and J gave up 2 bases, with 5 bases separating them. The CDR3 runs 12 residues. The V gene's germline CDR1 is PRHDT and CDR2 FYEKMQ (reference sequence). DNA of the CDR3: TGTGCCAGCAGCTGGGCCAACTATGGCTACACCTTC. This codes for CASSWANYGYTF.

In its sample, this clone was seen a few times. The chain couples TRBV6-5 to TRBJ1-4; D is uncertain. The CDR3 is 14 residues long. Trimming stripped 6 bases from V and 8 bases from J, with 16 bases between. Germline V CDR1 and CDR2: MNHEY, SVGAGI. CDR3 DNA sequence: TGTGCCAGCAGACGGGAGGGTATATCGGAAAAACTGTTTTTT. Its protein product is CASRREGISEKLFF.

The genes are TRBV12-5 and TRBJ2-7; D unresolved. V lost 4 bases and J lost 6, with 10 bases in between. The germline CDR1 and CDR2 sequences are LGHNT and FRNRAP. This CDR3 is built from 12 residues. CDR3 sequence (DNA): TGTGCTAGTGGTTCCGGTATGGTCGAGCAGTACTTC. Its protein is CASGSGMVEQYF.

The CDR3 sequence: CASRVSGGSNQPQHF. Here the CDR3 DNA reads TGTGCCAGCAGGGTCTCGGGGGGGAGCAATCAGCCCCAGCATTTT. This chain connects TRBV6-5 to TRBJ1-5; tentative D call: TRBD1 (5 bases). Germline assignment: CDR1 MNHEY and CDR2 SVGAGI. The ends were cut back, 6 bases at V and 1 base at J, with 13 bases in the middle. CDR3 length equals 15 residues.

The chain couples TRBV18 to TRBJ2-5; possible D gene TRBD1, 6 bases. The J call is doubtful: the DNA matches TRBJ2-7 better. This CDR3 spans 15 amino acids. Germline CDR1 and CDR2: KGHSH and LQKENI. DNA of the CDR3: TGTGCCAGCTCACCAACGACAGGTACCTCCTACGAGCAGTACTTC. Protein: CASSPTTGTSYEQYF.

This clone was found once. An end of the junction does not agree with germline; a read error may underlie this. The chain links TRBV7-9 to TRBJ2-2, with no clear D. CDR3 length: 15 amino acids. CDR1 and CDR2 (germline): SEHNR, FQNEAQ (reference sequence). DNA for the CDR3: TGTTCCAGCAGTCCCGGTACAGCGAACACCGGGGAGCTGTTTTTT. Translation: CSSSPGTANTGELFF.

Only a few counts were recorded for this clone. Germline and junction disagree at one end, which may indicate a read error. The CDR3 reads CSSSLVAEELFF. The CDR3 DNA follows: TGTTCCAGCAGCTTAGTCGCGGAAGAACTGTTTTTT. The chain is built from TRBV7-9 and TRBJ1-4; no firm D call. CDR3 length: 12 residues. Germline V gives CDR1 SEHNR, CDR2 FQNEAQ (reference sequence).

The chain employs TRBV5-1 and TRBJ2-3; 13 bases are shared with TRBD2. This CDR3 has 22 residues. J lost 5 bases, V lost 4 bases, and 25 bases had no gene match. Germline values: CDR1 SGHRS, CDR2 YFSETQ. CDR3 nucleotides: TGCGCCAGCAGCCTCCGACGGACCGGGACTAGCGGGGCTCCGGCGCACAGAGATACGCAGTATTTT. As protein: CASSLRRTGTSGAPAHRDTQYF.

In this sample, this clone turned up a few times. The chain uses TRBV9 and TRBJ2-6; D not certain. V was clipped by 0 bases and J by 3 bases, with 10 bases between them. Germline assignment: CDR1 SGDLS and CDR2 YYNGEE. This CDR3 is 16 amino acids long. The CDR3 sequence: CASSVESYYGANVLTF. The CDR3 bases are TGTGCCAGCAGCGTAGAGTCCTACTATGGGGCCAACGTCCTGACTTTC. The complete variable domain, with remaining parts taken from reference TRBV9 and TRBJ2-6, reads DSGVTQTPKHLITATGQRVTLRCSPRSGDLSVYWYQQSLDQGLQFLIQYYNGEERAKGNILERFSAQQFPDLHSELNLSSLELGDSALYFCASSVESYYGANVLTFGAGSRLTVL.

The chain is built from TRBV27 and TRBJ1-5, with 8 nucleotides matching TRBD1. With 7 bases clipped from V and 2 bases from J, the junction kept 4 bases outside the gene matches. CDR3 length: 14 amino acids. Germline lookup yields CDR1 MNHEY and CDR2 SMNVEV (reference sequence). The CDR3 DNA follows: TGTGCCAGCAAGAAGGGACAGGGCAATCAGCCCCAGCATTTT. Protein: CASKKGQGNQPQHF.

This sequence joins TRBV7-3 and TRBJ2-1; D is perhaps TRBD2 (6 bases). CDR3 length: 16 amino acids. Germline V lookup: CDR1 SGHTA, CDR2 FQGTGA. Trimming cost V 1 base and J 7 bases, with 17 bases left between them. CDR3 sequence reads: CASSLMVAGMTNEQFF. In nucleotides, the CDR3 is TGTGCCAGCAGCTTAATGGTTGCGGGGATGACAAATGAGCAGTTCTTC. Variable domain in full (rest from reference TRBV7-3 and TRBJ2-1): GAGVSQTPSNKVTEKGKYVELRCDPISGHTALYWYRQSLGQGPEFLIYFQGTGAADDSGLPNDRFFAVRPEGSVSTLKIQRTERGDSAVYLCASSLMVAGMTNEQFFGPGTRLTVL.

The V gene is TRBV6-5, the J gene TRBJ1-3; D is possibly TRBD1 (6 bases). The CDR3 has 14 amino acids. Germline loops: CDR1 MNHEY, CDR2 SVGAGI. Between the trimmed V and J ends, which lost 5 bases and 7 bases, there was a span of 15 bases. The CDR3 sequence is CASSQLDRGNTIYF. In DNA, the CDR3 is TGTGCCAGCAGTCAATTGGACAGAGGGAACACCATATATTTT.